Listed below are T cell receptor beta chains from one sample, sequenced in a study of blood T cell repertoires in COVID-19. Libraries were prepared by immunoSEQ multiplex PCR; TCRdb keeps only in-frame clonotypes and omits some of them. Of under 200,000 clones listed, around 86% were seen once; the top ten hold 0.99%. Sample: peripheral blood. These receptor sequences come from a man between 18 and 29 years old with acute or convalescent COVID-19. Each CDR3 is given with its conserved first and last residue. A D gene is named only where the DNA matches it firmly. Rows may omit the clone size; those that give it use once, few, many or a size class.

TRBJ1-2	few	TRBV6-1	NA	CASSEGRTPDYGYTF	TGTGCCAGCAGTGAGGGGAGGACACCGGACTATGGCTACACCTTC
TRBJ2-1	NA	TRBV6-5	TRBD1	CASRDTGGDEQFF	TGTGCCAGCAGAGACACAGGGGGCGATGAGCAGTTCTTC
TRBJ1-1	NA	TRBV12-3/TRBV12-4	NA	CASSLAANTEAFF	TGTGCCAGCAGTTTGGCGGCGAACACTGAAGCTTTCTTT
TRBJ1-5	NA	TRBV30	NA	CAWSAGMGNQPQHF	TGTGCCTGGAGCGCAGGGATGGGCAATCAGCCCCAGCATTTT
TRBJ2-1	few	TRBV7-9	NA	CASSLGHSYNEQFF	TGTGCCAGCAGCTTAGGACATTCCTACAATGAGCAGTTCTTC
TRBJ1-4	NA	TRBV5-8	TRBD1	CASSSGGNNEKLFF	TGTGCCAGCAGCTCAGGGGGGAATAATGAAAAACTGTTTTTT
TRBJ2-2	NA	TRBV5-1	TRBD1	CATSRTGSGELFF	TGCGCCACCAGCCGGACAGGGTCCGGGGAGCTGTTTTTT
TRBJ1-3	NA	TRBV5-1	NA	CASSLDRGGNTIYF	TGCGCCAGCAGCTTGGACCGAGGTGGAAACACCATATATTTT
TRBJ2-1	NA	TRBV5-1	TRBD2	CASSWTSGGADEQFF	TGCGCCAGCAGCTGGACTAGCGGGGGGGCTGATGAGCAGTTCTTC
TRBJ1-4	NA	TRBV12-3/TRBV12-4	NA	CASSLGRVEKLFF	TGTGCCAGCAGTTTAGGGCGGGTCGAAAAACTGTTTTTT
TRBJ2-5	NA	TRBV7-3	NA	CASSLWGRGQETQYF	TGTGCCAGCAGCTTATGGGGGAGGGGGCAAGAGACCCAGTACTTC
TRBJ2-7	once	TRBV5-5	NA	CASSLLRQGRDEQYF	TGTGCCAGCAGCTTGTTAAGGCAGGGGAGGGACGAGCAGTACTTC
TRBJ2-5	NA	TRBV3-1/TRBV3-2	TRBD1	CASSLGDRGTKTQYF	TGTGCCAGCAGCCTGGGGGACAGGGGGACAAAGACCCAGTACTTC
TRBJ2-3	NA	TRBV19	TRBD1	CASSPYRGSTDTQYF	TGTGCCAGTAGCCCTTACAGGGGGAGCACAGATACGCAGTATTTT
TRBJ1-2	few	TRBV10-3	TRBD1	CAISESISAGGYGYTF	TGTGCCATCAGTGAGTCGATATCGGCAGGGGGCTATGGCTACACCTTC
TRBJ2-5	NA	TRBV4-1	NA	CASSQFGGPETQYF	TGCGCCAGCAGCCAATTCGGAGGCCCAGAGACCCAGTACTTC
TRBJ1-3	NA	TRBV15	NA	CATSRDGTPGNTIYF	TGTGCCACCAGCAGAGATGGGACACCTGGAAACACCATATATTTT
TRBJ1-5	NA	TRBV2	TRBD1	CASSGQGGGNQPQHF	TGTGCCAGCAGCGGACAGGGAGGTGGCAATCAGCCCCAGCATTTT
TRBJ1-1	NA	TRBV30	TRBD1	CACLRDRVVRGEAFF	TGTGCCTGCTTGAGGGACAGGGTTGTTCGCGGTGAAGCTTTCTTT
TRBJ2-7	once	TRBV30	TRBD2	CAWEGLAGDSYEQYF	TGTGCCTGGGAGGGACTAGCGGGGGACTCCTACGAGCAGTACTTC
TRBJ1-1	NA	TRBV20-1	NA	CSASSVNTEAFF	TGCAGTGCTAGTTCGGTGAACACTGAAGCTTTCTTT
TRBJ2-7	NA	TRBV7-9	NA	CASSRGPGHIYEQYF	TGTGCCAGCAGCCGTGGACCGGGACACATCTACGAGCAGTACTTC